This T cell receptor (beta chain) appears in the sequencing data of a study of blood T cell repertoires in COVID-19 (TCRdb year 2020). Concerning the study at large: Samples from collaborators originated in the United States, Italy and Spain and spanned both the acute and convalescent phases of COVID-19. Subjects who had been exposed to COVID-19, were actively infected with it, or had recovered from it provided the deeply sampled blood TCRbeta repertoires that made up the dataset. Samples were obtained from the ongoing ImmuneRACE study (first 160 participants) and from over a thousand subjects provided by 6 global collaborators. Sample metadata almost always included a de-identified subject ID, COVID-19 status, age in years and sex. The material from the prospective study consisted of cDNA or gDNA derived from T cells, B-cell-depleted T cells, or PBMCs. Where available, HLA class I and class II types were obtained from metadata supplied by the sample provider rather than from assay-based typing. A freely available public database, intended as a resource for researchers studying the immune response to SARS-CoV-2, is where the repertoires were released. What the work shows at the level of the full study, not this receptor alone: The amount of clinical and demographic metadata varied by source and participant and was provided uncurated.

Another Seattle source contributed samples from volunteer blood donors who had recovered from COVID-19. The collaborating institutions used their own protocols to collect whole blood in K2EDTA tubes. For TCRbeta analysis, collaborators shipped samples as frozen whole blood, isolated PBMCs, or DNA extracted from either of those sample types. The immunoSEQ Assay, a bias-controlled multiplex PCR, was used to amplify TCRbeta CDR3 regions from genomic DNA. Per the original workflow: The number of nucleated cells in each sample was estimated from the amplification of reference gene primers within the assay. To quantify the absolute abundance of each unique TCRbeta CDR3 rearrangement, sequence reads were collapsed and filtered. For each sample, productive Simpson clonality was calculated by taking the square root of Simpson's diversity index across productive rearrangements. TCRdb carries this immuneACCESS record with in-frame sequences only. Its versions omit some clonotypes, under half of them owing to an unresolved V gene in the studies checked, with the rest unexplained. D and trimming come from the DNA, and the V and J calls and clone size come from that table. This sample gives 150,000 to 200,000 clones in total; around 83% of them show up just once. The ten largest make up roughly 18% of the sample.

This clone appeared a few times. Which antigen it targets is not known. No clone much larger than this one lies a single base away; base qualities are absent. The source material was peripheral blood. This clonotype was sampled from a woman between 65 and 79 years old who had recovered from COVID-19.

The CDR3 region has the sequence CASSQAGGSSYNEQFF. The nucleotides read TGTGCCAGCAGCCAAGCAGGGGGGAGCTCCTACAATGAGCAGTTCTTC. The rearrangement combines TRBV3-1 (or the pseudogene TRBV3-2) with TRBJ2-1; the D segment could be TRBD1, given 7 matching bases. The germline ends are 10 bases apart after V is trimmed by 1 base and J by 0 bases. Taken from the germline V gene (reference sequence), the CDR1 and CDR2 loops are LGHDT and YNNKEL. The CDR3 measures 16 amino acids from cysteine to phenylalanine. Just CDR3 DNA is preserved here, 48 bases in frame from base 1.